Listed below are T cell receptor beta chains from one sample, sequenced in a study of PD-1 blockade in classical Hodgkin lymphoma. Clones were read by immunoSEQ multiplex PCR, and TCRdb kept only the in-frame ones, dropping some. The data hold more than 45,000 clones, with around 90% observed a single time. The input for sequencing was peripheral blood mononuclear cells (PBMCs), taken before the second cycle of nivolumab. These TCRs come from a human donor with classical Hodgkin lymphoma. Both conserved end residues are part of each CDR3. D genes are given only for firm matches.

>TRBJ1-6|TRBV13|NA
TGTGCCAGCAGCTTATATCGGGTGGCAGACCGTAATTCACCCCTCCACTTT
CASSLYRVADRNSPLHF
>TRBJ1-1|TRBV30|NA
TGTGCCTGGAGTTATACCCCGAACTGGATCGAAGCTTTCTTT
CAWSYTPNWIEAFF
>TRBJ2-7|TRBV7-9|NA
TGTGCCAGCAGAAATACCGGGACGGGTTTTTCTTACGAGCAGTACTTC
CASRNTGTGFSYEQYF
>TRBJ1-2|TRBV27|TRBD1
TGTGCCAGCAGTTTGGACAGGGGTCTATATGGCTACACCTTC
CASSLDRGLYGYTF
>TRBJ2-2|TRBV5-1|TRBD1
TGCGCCAGCAGCCACGGGACAGGGAGAGGGACCGGGGAGCTGTTTTTT
CASSHGTGRGTGELFF
>TRBJ2-1|TRBV28|TRBD2
TGTGCCAGCAGTTCCGGGGGTAGCGGGAGGAATGAGCAGTTCTTC
CASSSGGSGRNEQFF
>TRBJ2-2|TRBV9|TRBD2
TGTGCCAGCAGCGACCCCCAACTAGCGGGGAACACCGGGGAGCTGTTTTTT
CASSDPQLAGNTGELFF
>TRBJ2-3|TRBV4-3|TRBD2
TGCGCCAGCAGCCCGGGGGGTGGAGATACGCAGTATTTT
CASSPGGGDTQYF
>TRBJ1-2|TRBV6-6|NA
TGTGCCAGCAGTAAAGACGCTAACTATGGCTACACCTTC
CASSKDANYGYTF
>TRBJ2-1|TRBV5-1|TRBD1
TGCGCCAGCAGCTTGGCAGCACCAGGGGGCGATGAGCAGTTCTTC
CASSLAAPGGDEQFF